This TCR beta chain came from a study of blood T cell repertoires in COVID-19 (dated by TCRdb to the early 2020s). Some background on the complete study: Collaborator samples came from the United States, Italy and Spain and covered acute and convalescent phases of COVID-19. The prospective study material was composed of cDNA or gDNA derived from T cells, B-cell-depleted T cells, or PBMCs. The dataset comprised deeply sampled blood TCRbeta repertoires from subjects exposed to, actively infected with, or recovered from COVID-19. The repertoires were released in a freely available public database meant as a resource for research on the immune response to SARS-CoV-2. Samples came from the ongoing ImmuneRACE study (first 160 participants) plus 1,254 subjects from 6 global collaborators. A de-identified subject ID, COVID-19 status, age in years and sex were almost always included in the sample metadata. Where HLA class I and class II types were available, the types were taken from metadata supplied by the sample provider, not from assay-based typing.

This clone was recorded once. The clone's antigen remains unknown. No base quality information exists; no much larger clone differs at one position. The immunoSEQ Assay, a bias-controlled multiplex PCR, was used to amplify TCRbeta CDR3 regions from genomic DNA. The study's processing was this. The number of nucleated cells in each sample was estimated by amplification of reference gene primers within the assay. Sequence reads were collapsed and filtered to measure the absolute abundance of every unique TCRbeta CDR3 rearrangement. For each sample, productive Simpson clonality was calculated as the square root of Simpson's diversity index across productive rearrangements. Entries here come from immuneACCESS through TCRdb and include only in-frame sequences with V and J called. Some clones fail to appear in such tables; in the studies checked, an unresolved V gene covers under half of the shortfall, and the cause of the remainder is unknown. That table is the source of V, J and clone size, and D and trimming were worked out from the DNA. This sample is represented by about 110,000 clones; about 88% of them were singletons. Of the sample, about 2.2% falls within the top ten clones.

According to the germline V gene, CDR1 reads SGHTA and CDR2 reads FQGTGA. Counted from cysteine to phenylalanine, this CDR3 has 12 amino acids. Solely the CDR3 DNA is kept, with 36 bases framed from the first base. Between the V and J ends, shortened by 5 bases and 8 bases respectively, the junction contains 9 bases. What the authors observed across the whole study: The quantity of clinical and demographic metadata differed by source and by participant and was supplied without curation.

Whole blood was collected in K2EDTA tubes by collaborating institutions according to the institutions' own protocols. For TCRbeta analysis, collaborator samples were shipped as frozen whole blood, as isolated PBMCs, or as DNA extracted from either sample type. The chain was built from TRBV7-3 and TRBJ2-2, with the D gene uncertain. The clonotype originates from a human donor in a cohort sampled during active COVID-19. Material for sequencing was peripheral blood. CDR3 loop: CASSPLSGELFF. The DNA sequence is as follows: TGTGCCAGCAGCCCCTTATCTGGGGAGCTGTTTTTT.